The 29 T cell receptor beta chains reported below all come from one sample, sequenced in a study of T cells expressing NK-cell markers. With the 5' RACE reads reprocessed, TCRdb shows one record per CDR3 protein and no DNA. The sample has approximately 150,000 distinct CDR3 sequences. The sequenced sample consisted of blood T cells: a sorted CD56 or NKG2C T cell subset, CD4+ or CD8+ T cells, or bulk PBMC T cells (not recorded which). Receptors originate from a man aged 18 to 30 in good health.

This chain's CDR3 is CAISEGGTSGISDTQYF. The gene calls are TRBV10-3 and TRBJ2-3; the TCRdb call, TRBD2, lacks DNA for checking. CDR3 length: 17 residues. Germline lookup yields CDR1 ENHRY and CDR2 SYGVKD.

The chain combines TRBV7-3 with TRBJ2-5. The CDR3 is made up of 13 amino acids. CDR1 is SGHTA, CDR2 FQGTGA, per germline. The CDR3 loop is CASSPKVEETQYF.

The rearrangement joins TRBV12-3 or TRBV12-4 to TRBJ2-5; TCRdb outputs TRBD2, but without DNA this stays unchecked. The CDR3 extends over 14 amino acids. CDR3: CASSLSSGWETQYF.

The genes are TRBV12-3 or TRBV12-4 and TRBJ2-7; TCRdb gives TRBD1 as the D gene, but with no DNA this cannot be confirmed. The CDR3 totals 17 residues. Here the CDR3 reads CASCPAQGPTSAYEQYF.

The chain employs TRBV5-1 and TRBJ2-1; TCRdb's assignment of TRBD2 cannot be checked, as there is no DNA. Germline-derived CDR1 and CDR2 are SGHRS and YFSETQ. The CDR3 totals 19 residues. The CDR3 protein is CASSRRRSGTSPGYNEQFF.

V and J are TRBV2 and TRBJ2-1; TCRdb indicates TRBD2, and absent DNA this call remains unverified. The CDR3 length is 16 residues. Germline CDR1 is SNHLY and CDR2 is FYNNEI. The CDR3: CASSERRLAGVNEQFF.

The CDR3 here is CASSELGTVAGGSYNEQFF. This rearrangement joins TRBV25-1 to TRBJ2-1; with no DNA, the TCRdb D assignment of TRBD2 cannot be verified. This CDR3 is built from 19 residues. Germline CDR1 MGHDK, CDR2 SYGVNS.

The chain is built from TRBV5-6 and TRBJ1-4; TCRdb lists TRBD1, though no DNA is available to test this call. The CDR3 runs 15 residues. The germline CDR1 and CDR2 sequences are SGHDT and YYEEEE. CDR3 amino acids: CASSLRGWANEKLFF. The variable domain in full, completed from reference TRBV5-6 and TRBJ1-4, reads DAGVTQSPTHLIKTRGQQVTLRCSPKSGHDTVSWYQQALGQGPQFIFQYYEEEERQRGNFPDRFSGHQFPNYSSELNVNALLLGDSALYLCASSLRGWANEKLFFGSGTQLSVL.

CDR3 sequence reads: CASSLDGNEAFF. The genes are TRBV18 and TRBJ1-1. The CDR3 extends over 12 amino acids. The germline CDR1 and CDR2 sequences are KGHSH and LQKENI.

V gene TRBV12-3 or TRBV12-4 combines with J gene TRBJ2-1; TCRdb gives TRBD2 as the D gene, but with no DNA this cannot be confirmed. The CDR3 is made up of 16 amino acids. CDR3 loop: CASSFATSAKGNEQFF.

CDR3 region: CASSEYDASGRDTQYF. The V gene is TRBV2, the J gene TRBJ2-3; TCRdb gives TRBD2 as the D gene, but with no DNA this cannot be confirmed. The germline gives CDR1 SNHLY, CDR2 FYNNEI. The CDR3 loop spans 16 amino acids.

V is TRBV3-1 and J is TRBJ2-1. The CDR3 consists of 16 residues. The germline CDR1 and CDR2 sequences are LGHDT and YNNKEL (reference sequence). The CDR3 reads CASSQEAGWPHNEQFF.

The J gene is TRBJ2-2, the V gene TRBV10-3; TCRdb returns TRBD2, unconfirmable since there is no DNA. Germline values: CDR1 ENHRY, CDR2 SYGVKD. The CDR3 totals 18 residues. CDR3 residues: CAIRSDGLGGREAGELFF.

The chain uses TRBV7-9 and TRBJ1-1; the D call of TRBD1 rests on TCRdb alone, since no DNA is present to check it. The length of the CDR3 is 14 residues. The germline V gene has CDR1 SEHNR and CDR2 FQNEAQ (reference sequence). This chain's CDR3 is CASSAGTVVTEAFF.

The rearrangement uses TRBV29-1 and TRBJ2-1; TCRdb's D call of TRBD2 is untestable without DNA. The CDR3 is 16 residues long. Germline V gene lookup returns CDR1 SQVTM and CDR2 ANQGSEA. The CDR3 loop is CSVGGAGGGSYNEQFF.

The CDR3 here is CATSRVGRAKNIQYF. This chain links TRBV15 with TRBJ2-4. The germline CDR1 and CDR2 sequences are LNHNV and YYDKDF (reference sequence). The CDR3 is 15 amino acids.

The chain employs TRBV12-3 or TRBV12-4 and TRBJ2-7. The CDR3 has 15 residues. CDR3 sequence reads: CASSFFGGSPYEQYF.

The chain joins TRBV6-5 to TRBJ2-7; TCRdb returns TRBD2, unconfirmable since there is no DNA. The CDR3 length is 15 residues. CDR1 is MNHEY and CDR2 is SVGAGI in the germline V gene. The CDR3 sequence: CASSSDSGRAHEQYF.

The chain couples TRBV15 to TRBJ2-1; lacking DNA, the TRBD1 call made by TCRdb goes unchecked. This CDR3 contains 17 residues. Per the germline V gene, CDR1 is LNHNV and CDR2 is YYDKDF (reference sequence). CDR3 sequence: CATSRSTGYSTYNEQFF.

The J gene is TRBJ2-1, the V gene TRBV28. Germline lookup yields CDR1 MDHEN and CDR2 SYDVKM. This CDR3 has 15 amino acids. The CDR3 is CASTGSRKLYNEQFF. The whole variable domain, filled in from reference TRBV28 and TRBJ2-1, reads DVKVTQSSRYLVKRTGEKVFLECVQDMDHENMFWYRQDPGLGLRLIYFSYDVKMKEKGDIPEGYSVSREKKERFSLILESASTNQTSMYLCASTGSRKLYNEQFFGPGTRLTVL.

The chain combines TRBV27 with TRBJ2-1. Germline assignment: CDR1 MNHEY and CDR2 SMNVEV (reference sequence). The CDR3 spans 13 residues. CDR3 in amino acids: CASSLSKENEQFF.

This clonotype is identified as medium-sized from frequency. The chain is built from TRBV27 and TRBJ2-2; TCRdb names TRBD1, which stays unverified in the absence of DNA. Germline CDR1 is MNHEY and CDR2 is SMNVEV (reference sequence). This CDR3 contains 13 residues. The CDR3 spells CASSLSTGTELFF.

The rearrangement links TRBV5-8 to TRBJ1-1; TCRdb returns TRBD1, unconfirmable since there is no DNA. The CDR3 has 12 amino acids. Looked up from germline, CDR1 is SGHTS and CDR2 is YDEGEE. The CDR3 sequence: CASSFEQVGAFF.

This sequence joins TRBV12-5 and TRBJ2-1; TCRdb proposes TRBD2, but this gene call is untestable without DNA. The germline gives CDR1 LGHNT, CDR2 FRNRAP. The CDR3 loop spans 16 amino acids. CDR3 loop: CASGIMEGSSYNEQFF.

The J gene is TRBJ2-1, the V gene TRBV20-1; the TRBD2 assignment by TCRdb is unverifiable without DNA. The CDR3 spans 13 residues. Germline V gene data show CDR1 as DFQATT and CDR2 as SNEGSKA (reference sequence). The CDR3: CSARDRLVNEQFF.

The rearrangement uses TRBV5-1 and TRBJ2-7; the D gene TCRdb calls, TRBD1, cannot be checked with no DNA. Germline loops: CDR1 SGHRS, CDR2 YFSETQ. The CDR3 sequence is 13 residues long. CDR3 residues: CASSLDSGYEQYF. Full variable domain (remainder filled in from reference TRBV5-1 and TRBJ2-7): KAGVTQTPRYLIKTRGQQVTLSCSPISGHRSVSWYQQTPGQGLQFLFEYFSETQRNKGNFPGRFSGRQFSNSRSEMNVSTLELGDSALYLCASSLDSGYEQYFGPGTRLTVT.

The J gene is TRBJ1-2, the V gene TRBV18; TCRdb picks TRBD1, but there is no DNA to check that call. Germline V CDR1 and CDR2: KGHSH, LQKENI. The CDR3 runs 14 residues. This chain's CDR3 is CASSPTGQADGYTF.

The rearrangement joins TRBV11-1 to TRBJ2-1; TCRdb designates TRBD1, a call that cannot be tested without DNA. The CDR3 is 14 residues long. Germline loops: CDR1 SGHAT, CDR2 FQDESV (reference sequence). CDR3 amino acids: CASSILTVNNEQFF. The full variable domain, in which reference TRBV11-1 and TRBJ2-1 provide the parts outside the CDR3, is EAEVAQSPRYKITEKSQAVAFWCDPISGHATLYWYRQILGQGPELLVQFQDESVVDDSQLPKDRFSAERLKGVDSTLKIQPAELGDSAMYLCASSILTVNNEQFFGPGTRLTVL.

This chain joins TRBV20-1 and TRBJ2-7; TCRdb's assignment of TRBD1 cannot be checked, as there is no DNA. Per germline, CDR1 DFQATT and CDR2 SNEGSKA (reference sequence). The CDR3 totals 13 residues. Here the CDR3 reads CSARPGVLYEQYF.